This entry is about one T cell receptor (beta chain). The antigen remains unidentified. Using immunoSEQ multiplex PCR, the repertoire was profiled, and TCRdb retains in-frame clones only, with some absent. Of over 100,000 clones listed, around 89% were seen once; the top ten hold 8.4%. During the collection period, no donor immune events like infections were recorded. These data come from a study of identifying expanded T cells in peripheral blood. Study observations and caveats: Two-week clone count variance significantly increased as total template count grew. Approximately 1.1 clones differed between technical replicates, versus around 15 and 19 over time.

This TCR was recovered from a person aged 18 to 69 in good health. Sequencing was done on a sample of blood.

This CDR3 is CASSVVGGVGETQYF. The CDR3 DNA follows: TGTGCCAGCAGCGTAGTTGGGGGAGTGGGAGAGACCCAGTACTTC. The chain carries TRBV9 and TRBJ2-5; D assignment may be TRBD1 or TRBD2 (5 bases each). The CDR3 runs to 15 residues. V lost 0 bases, J lost 4 bases, and 13 bases lay in between. Per the germline V gene, CDR1 is SGDLS and CDR2 is YYNGEE.